This T cell receptor (beta chain) comes out of a study of blood T cell repertoires in COVID-19. Study background: Material from acute and convalescent COVID-19 was sourced from the United States, Italy and Spain. In each case, the material was cDNA or gDNA derived from T cells, B-cell-depleted T cells, or PBMCs.

Trimming took off 1 base at V and 3 bases at J, with 12 bases between the two ends. CDR3 length: 15 residues. In germline, CDR1 is SGHVS, CDR2 FQNEAQ. Under the authors' procedure: Using reference gene primer amplification, nucleated cell counts were estimated. Produced via immunoSEQ multiplex PCR; TCRdb's table is partial and in-frame only. From that table come the V and J calls and clone size; the DNA was used to work out D and trimming. The sample carries hundreds of thousands of clones, 70% to 90% recorded once. What was sequenced was peripheral blood. The sequence was obtained from a man aged 18 to 30 with active or convalescent COVID-19. V is TRBV7-8 and J is TRBJ1-1; D is unresolved. The CDR3 DNA reads TGTGCCAGCAGCTTAGTTAGGATCGGGGACACTGAAGCTTTCTTT. As protein: CASSLVRIGDTEAFF.